Described below is a single T cell receptor beta chain sequence and its context. Its target is unknown. Excluded were patients having autoimmune disease history or systemic immunosuppression. The sample originates from a study of OX40 agonist ivuxolimab in advanced cancers. Whole-study context: Dose-escalation patients' cancers were hepatocellular carcinoma, melanoma, renal cell or head and neck cancer. Study-level findings and limits: CD8+ T cells (on average) carried more expanded clones than CD4+ T cells. Also present in some nonresponders was a low level of normalized T-cell clonal expansion.

The assay was immunoSEQ multiplex PCR, and TCRdb's table has in-frame clones only and misses some. The sample holds about 38,000 clones, around 80% seen once. V lost 1 base and J 8 bases, leaving 12 bases between the germline ends. Germline V gene sequence: CDR1 SGHAT, CDR2 FQNNGV. The CDR3 spans 14 residues. Sequenced here: CD4+ or CD8+ T cells sorted from blood, sampled in a trial of the OX40 agonist ivuxolimab. J is TRBJ2-1 and V is TRBV11-2; weak D call: TRBD1 (5 bases). The clonotype comes from an adult with an advanced solid tumor such as melanoma, head and neck, liver or kidney cancer. CDR3 sequence (DNA): TGTGCCAGCAGCTTAGGAACAGGTGTATATGAGCAGTTCTTC. Its translation: CASSLGTGVYEQFF.